A single sample gave rise to the 27 T cell receptor beta chains below, sequenced in a study of cytomegalovirus exposure and HLA in healthy donors. PCR involved 60 Vbeta and 13 Jbeta primers. Assay: immunoSEQ multiplex PCR; the TCRdb copy retains only in-frame clones and omits some. The sample records more than 100,000 clones, 75% to 80% being singletons. The specimen was PBMCs. All receptors come from a male donor in good health and CMV-seronegative.

This chain uses TRBV1 with TRBJ1-1; the table names TRBD1, a call not compared with the DNA. TRBV1 is marked as a pseudogene. CDR3 length: 14 amino acids. CDR3 protein: CTSSQGTRDTEAFF. CDR3 DNA: TGCACCAGCAGCCAAGGGACCAGGGACACTGAAGCTTTCTTT.

This sequence joins TRBV4-3 and TRBJ1-2; perhaps TRBD1 as D (6 bases). The CDR3 sequence is 15 residues long. Trimming left V 2 bases short and J 4 bases short, with 14 bases between. Germline CDR1 LGHNA, CDR2 YSLEER. The CDR3 nucleotides read TGCGCCAGCAGCCAAAGATTTGGACAGAGCTATGGCTACACCTTC. Translated, it gives CASSQRFGQSYGYTF.

This chain joins TRBV2 and TRBJ2-7; 15 bases agree with TRBD2. V lost 8 bases and J lost 3; bases outside the gene matches: 14. Per the germline V gene, CDR1 is SNHLY and CDR2 is FYNNEI. The CDR3 covers 18 residues. The CDR3 loop is CASGPLRTSGGGDYEQYF. CDR3 DNA sequence: TGTGCCAGCGGGCCGCTACGGACTAGCGGGGGGGGAGACTACGAGCAGTACTTC.

This clone has just a few counts. The chain joins TRBV7-6 to TRBJ1-1, with 7 bases lining up with TRBD1. Germline lookup yields CDR1 SGHVS and CDR2 FNYEAQ. After removal of 3 bases from V and 4 bases from J, the junction contained 5 bases not matched to a gene. This CDR3 spans 14 amino acids. CDR3 residues: CASSFSQGGTEAFF. The CDR3 bases are TGTGCCAGCAGCTTTTCTCAGGGGGGCACTGAAGCTTTCTTT. The full variable domain, with the rest looked up from reference TRBV7-6 and TRBJ1-1, is GAGVSQSPRYKVTKRGQDVALRCDPISGHVSLYWYRQALGQGPEFLTYFNYEAQQDKSGLPNDRFSAERPEGSISTLTIQRTEQRDSAMYRCASSFSQGGTEAFFGQGTRLTVV.

The V call is TRBV4-3, the J call TRBJ2-1; D is uncertain. This CDR3 contains 15 residues. Trimming took off 2 bases at V and 0 bases at J, with 8 bases between the two ends. Germline CDR1 is LGHNA and CDR2 is YSLEER. As DNA, the CDR3 is TGCGCCAGCAGCCAAACAGTTAGCTCCTACAATGAGCAGTTCTTC. This encodes CASSQTVSSYNEQFF.

The CDR3 nucleotides read TGTGCCAGCAGTTTATTGGGCCAGTCTTTCCAGCCCCAGCATTTT. Translating it yields CASSLLGQSFQPQHF. The chain joins TRBV27 to TRBJ1-5, with D uncertain. V shed 1 base and J shed 7 bases, with 14 bases lying between them. From germline, CDR1 is MNHEY and CDR2 SMNVEV (reference sequence). The CDR3 covers 15 residues.

The chain has TRBV4-3 and TRBJ2-6; TRBD1 agrees at 7 bases. The junction had 6 bases not matched to a gene; V was cut back by 3 bases and J by 1 base. The CDR3 covers 17 residues. Germline loops: CDR1 LGHNA, CDR2 YSLEER. The CDR3 spells CASSHRQGSSGANVLTF. In DNA form, the CDR3 reads TGCGCCAGCAGCCATAGACAGGGATCATCTGGGGCCAACGTCCTGACTTTC.

The chain links TRBV11-3 to TRBJ2-5; D is unresolved. V gave up 0 bases and J gave up 5 bases, with 10 bases separating them. Germline CDR1 SGHNT, CDR2 YENEEA. This CDR3 spans 14 amino acids. The CDR3: CASSLDLFLETQYF. CDR3 DNA: TGTGCCAGCAGCTTAGATCTATTTCTTGAGACCCAGTACTTC.

The chain is built from TRBV11-2 and TRBJ1-5; D might be TRBD1 (5 bases). This CDR3 has 14 amino acids. Germline V gives CDR1 SGHAT, CDR2 FQNNGV. V was trimmed by 5 bases and J by 0 bases, leaving 8 bases between them. The DNA for the CDR3 is TGTGCCAGCAGCCCGGGGGGTAGCAATCAGCCCCAGCATTTT. Translating it yields CASSPGGSNQPQHF.

This sequence joins TRBV27 and TRBJ2-3, with 8 bases matching TRBD2. CDR1 and CDR2 from the germline V gene are MNHEY and SMNVEV (reference sequence). V lost 6 bases, J lost 3 bases, and 11 bases stayed unmatched. This CDR3 contains 16 residues. This CDR3 is CASSPRDSGVTDTQYF. The CDR3, as DNA: TGTGCCAGCAGCCCACGCGATAGCGGGGTTACAGATACGCAGTATTTT.

This clone was picked up a small number of times. The V call is TRBV6-5, the J call TRBJ2-4, with 9 bases aligning to TRBD2. The CDR3 extends over 14 amino acids. Germline V gene lookup returns CDR1 MNHEY and CDR2 SVGAGI. Germline trimming cut 5 bases from V and 8 bases from J; bases unmatched to any gene: 7. The CDR3 nucleotides read TGTGCCAGCAGTCTCGCGGGGGGGGAGGACATTCAGTACTTC. Residues: CASSLAGGEDIQYF.

The chain recombines TRBV13 with TRBJ2-1, with TRBD2 identical over 12 bases. Unmatched junction bases numbered 7, after V lost 4 bases and J lost 0 bases. This CDR3 contains 18 residues. CDR1 and CDR2 from the germline V gene are PRHDT and FYEKMQ (reference sequence). This CDR3 is CASSSRLAGASSYNEQFF. Written as DNA, the CDR3 is TGTGCCAGCAGCTCCCGACTAGCGGGGGCGAGCTCCTACAATGAGCAGTTCTTC.

The chain combines TRBV28 with TRBJ2-5; D might be TRBD1 (6 bases). The V gene's germline CDR1 is MDHEN and CDR2 SYDVKM. The CDR3 has 15 residues. The V and J ends lost 3 bases and 3 bases respectively, with 14 bases between them. This CDR3 reads CASSFAGTQKETQYF. The CDR3 nucleotides read TGTGCCAGCAGTTTTGCCGGGACACAAAAAGAGACCCAGTACTTC.

This clone was observed a handful of times. In DNA, the CDR3 is TGTGCCAGCAGCTCACGGACAGAGGGGGCCTTTGACACTGAAGCTTTCTTT. Translation: CASSSRTEGAFDTEAFF. The chain has TRBV5-6 and TRBJ1-1; the match to TRBD1 covers 7 bases. This CDR3 region has 17 residues. Germline values: CDR1 SGHDT, CDR2 YYEEEE. The V and J ends lost 3 bases and 3 bases, in that order; junction bases with no gene match: 14.

This chain connects TRBV7-9 to TRBJ2-3; weak D call: TRBD1 (7 bases). CDR1 and CDR2 (germline): SEHNR, FQNEAQ (reference sequence). The V gene lost 5 bases and the J gene lost 2 bases, with 14 bases spanning the gap. The CDR3 is 15 amino acids. Here the CDR3 DNA reads TGTGCCAGCAGCCAGGGGGGACGGCCCACAGATACGCAGTATTTT. Translation: CASSQGGRPTDTQYF.

The CDR3 loop is CASSSLPGLAGEQYF. The CDR3 nucleotides read TGCGCCAGCAGTTCTCTACCGGGACTAGCAGGCGAGCAGTACTTC. The J gene is TRBJ2-7, the V gene TRBV10-1; 9 bases are shared with TRBD2. Germline V gene data show CDR1 as WNHNN and CDR2 as SYGVQD (reference sequence). There are 15 residues in the CDR3. The ends lost 5 bases at V and 6 bases at J; junction bases unmatched: 11.

The chain carries TRBV7-8 and TRBJ2-7, with TRBD1 matching 8 bases. J lost 6 bases, V lost 5 bases, and 9 bases had no gene match. Germline values: CDR1 SGHVS, CDR2 FQNEAQ. The CDR3 runs to 14 residues. Written as DNA, the CDR3 is TGTGCCAGCAGCCCAGTTGGACAGGGTGGCGAGCAGTACTTC. As protein: CASSPVGQGGEQYF.

This clone was counted once. The J gene is TRBJ1-2, the V gene TRBV5-5; D might be TRBD1 (5 bases). Germline V gene data show CDR1 as SGHKS and CDR2 as YYEKEE (reference sequence). This CDR3 spans 15 amino acids. Deletions cut 8 bases from V and 6 bases from J, with 23 bases between. Here the CDR3 DNA reads TGTGCCAGTACGTTAAGGGGATTCCCTTCCCATGGCTACACCTTC. This translates into CASTLRGFPSHGYTF.

The chain is built from TRBV4-3 and TRBJ1-2; 8 bases align to TRBD1. V shed 5 bases, J shed 2 bases, and the junction held 10 bases outside the gene matches. The CDR3 sequence is 16 residues long. The V gene's germline CDR1 is LGHNA and CDR2 YSLEER. The CDR3 here is CASSSAGQGGNYGYTF. The CDR3 DNA reads as TGCGCCAGCAGCTCGGCCGGACAGGGTGGGAACTATGGCTACACCTTC.

This clone showed up just once. The chain joins TRBV19 to TRBJ2-1; maybe TRBD2 (7 bases). Trimming cost V 2 bases and J 5 bases, with 13 bases left between them. Germline assignment: CDR1 LNHDA and CDR2 SQIVND (reference sequence). The CDR3 runs to 15 residues. The CDR3 nucleotides are TGTGCCAGTAGTATAAGGGAGGGGGGGCACAATGAGCAGTTCTTC. It yields the protein CASSIREGGHNEQFF.

This chain connects TRBV7-2 to TRBJ1-3; no firm D call. Germline V gene data show CDR1 as SGHTA and CDR2 as FQGNSA. Trimming left V 4 bases short and J 0 bases short, with 7 bases between. The CDR3 consists of 14 residues. CDR3 in DNA: TGTGCCAGCAGCTGGGCCCCCTCTGGAAACACCATATATTTT. This gives the protein CASSWAPSGNTIYF.

The rearrangement uses TRBV9 and TRBJ1-6; D unclear. This CDR3 is built from 16 residues. With 2 bases removed from V and 2 bases from J, the gap between germline ends came to 11 bases. CDR1 and CDR2 from the germline V gene are SGDLS and YYNGEE. The CDR3 bases are TGTGCCAGCAGCGTCCGGGAGCGGCCCTATAATTCACCCCTCCACTTT. As protein: CASSVRERPYNSPLHF.

This chain joins TRBV11-3 and TRBJ1-1; D possibly corresponds to TRBD1 (5 bases). Trimming pared 0 bases from V and 4 bases from J, leaving 9 bases between. CDR3 length: 14 amino acids. Germline V gives CDR1 SGHNT, CDR2 YENEEA. The CDR3 loop reads CASSLEGRATEAFF. The CDR3 nucleotides are TGTGCCAGCAGCTTAGAAGGCAGGGCCACTGAAGCTTTCTTT.

V and J are TRBV11-2 and TRBJ1-6; 7 bases map to TRBD1. The germline V gene has CDR1 SGHAT and CDR2 FQNNGV. The CDR3 has 14 amino acids. The V and J ends lost 7 bases and 6 bases, in that order; junction bases with no gene match: 6. Here the CDR3 DNA reads TGTGCCAGCAACCGACAGGGCGGTAATTCACCCCTCCACTTT. Protein product: CASNRQGGNSPLHF.

The J gene is TRBJ2-7, the V gene TRBV9; D is possibly TRBD2 (5 bases). CDR1 is SGDLS, CDR2 YYNGEE, per germline. The CDR3 is made up of 14 amino acids. Deletions cut 4 bases from V and 1 base from J, with 12 bases between. The CDR3 DNA is TGTGCCAGCAGCCCTCGACGAGGGTCCTACGAGCAGTACTTC. Its translation is CASSPRRGSYEQYF.

The rearrangement joins TRBV7-9 to TRBJ2-7, with D maybe TRBD2 (6 bases). This CDR3 spans 14 amino acids. The V and J ends lost 0 bases and 3 bases respectively, with 9 bases between them. Germline values: CDR1 SEHNR, CDR2 FQNEAQ (reference sequence). For the CDR3, the DNA is TGTGCCAGCAGCTTAGCGGGGGGAGGCTACGAGCAGTACTTC. Translating it yields CASSLAGGGYEQYF.

The CDR3 is CASSLPGGDGYTF. The CDR3 DNA reads TGTGCCAGCAGCTTGCCTGGCGGGGATGGCTACACCTTC. The chain joins TRBV5-6 to TRBJ1-2; no definite D call. With 1 base removed from V and 6 bases from J, the gap between germline ends came to 10 bases. The CDR3 spans 13 residues. Germline assignment: CDR1 SGHDT and CDR2 YYEEEE. Full variable domain (rest looked up from reference TRBV5-6 and TRBJ1-2): DAGVTQSPTHLIKTRGQQVTLRCSPKSGHDTVSWYQQALGQGPQFIFQYYEEEERQRGNFPDRFSGHQFPNYSSELNVNALLLGDSALYLCASSLPGGDGYTFGSGTRLTVV.